Below are 10 T cell receptor beta chains sequenced from a single sample in a study of T cell changes during pregnancy in multiple sclerosis. Only in-frame clones appear in the TCRdb table, and some are missing; sequencing was by immunoSEQ multiplex PCR. The top ten hold 1.5% to 2% of the sample, which has fewer than 85,000 clones, approximately 90% seen once. The source material was peripheral blood, sampled in the first trimester of pregnancy. Receptors were obtained from a female donor in good health, enrolled as a control in a pregnancy study.

Worth noting for this clone: A much bigger clone sits one base away, suggesting this may be a read error. Other DNA variants within this sample encode the same CDR3. This chain uses TRBV29-1 with TRBJ2-7; possibly TRBD2 for D (5 bases). CDR1 is SQVTM and CDR2 is ANQGSEA in the germline V gene. The CDR3 sequence is 12 residues long. V was trimmed by 0 bases and J by 3 bases, leaving 6 bases between them. In DNA form, the CDR3 reads TGCAGCGTTGAAGAACGGGACTACGAGCAGTACTTC. Its translation: CSVEERDYEQYF.

The chain has TRBV2 and TRBJ2-5; perhaps TRBD1 as D (5 bases). The germline gives CDR1 SNHLY, CDR2 FYNNEI. The CDR3 has 14 residues. V lost 0 bases to trimming and J lost 4 bases, with 9 bases between them. In DNA form, the CDR3 reads TGTGCCAGCAGTGAAGCGCAGGGCCTAGAGACCCAGTACTTC. Its translation: CASSEAQGLETQYF.

V is TRBV28 and J is TRBJ2-7; the match to TRBD2 covers 10 bases. CDR1 is MDHEN, CDR2 SYDVKM, per germline. This CDR3 has 14 amino acids. V was pared by 5 bases and J by 1 base, with 2 bases of the junction left unmatched. The CDR3 loop is CASSRTSGSYEQYF. The CDR3 DNA follows: TGTGCCAGCAGTCGGACTAGCGGTTCCTACGAGCAGTACTTC.

This CDR3 is CASSFYGGSTDTQYF. DNA for the CDR3: TGTGCCAGCAGCTTTTACGGCGGGAGCACAGATACGCAGTATTTT. V and J are TRBV5-4 and TRBJ2-3, with D perhaps matching TRBD2 (5 bases). The CDR3 is 15 amino acids. Germline assignment: CDR1 SGHNT and CDR2 YYREEE (reference sequence). V was shortened by 2 bases and J by 0 bases, with 10 bases between the two germline ends.

The rearrangement links TRBV28 to TRBJ1-2; D unresolved. Germline V CDR1 and CDR2: MDHEN, SYDVKM. CDR3 length: 14 amino acids. V gave up 3 bases and J gave up 4 bases, with 12 bases separating them. For the CDR3, the DNA is TGTGCCAGCAGTTTGTCGACACACTCCTATGGCTACACCTTC. Translating gives CASSLSTHSYGYTF.

A few counts support this clone. The chain has TRBV4-1 and TRBJ1-1; D is undetermined. CDR1 is MGHRA, CDR2 YSYEKL, per germline. V lost 1 base, J lost 5 bases, and 8 bases lay in between. CDR3 size: 13 residues. The CDR3 nucleotides are TGCGCCAGCAGCCAAGTTGGAGAGACTGAAGCTTTCTTT. Its translation is CASSQVGETEAFF.

This chain uses TRBV5-1 with TRBJ2-2; 9 nucleotides agree with TRBD1. Germline loops: CDR1 SGHRS, CDR2 YFSETQ. The J segment lost 7 bases and the V segment lost 3 bases, leaving 10 bases of the junction unmatched. The CDR3 totals 16 residues. The CDR3 region is CASSSWTGDSIGELFF. CDR3 DNA: TGCGCCAGCAGCTCCTGGACAGGGGATTCAATCGGGGAGCTGTTTTTT.

Worth noting for this clone: The same CDR3 is also encoded by other DNA sequences in this sample. The rearrangement links TRBV5-1 to TRBJ2-1; D uncertain. This CDR3 is built from 13 residues. Germline-derived CDR1 and CDR2 are SGHRS and YFSETQ. Trimming shortened V by 0 bases and J by 3 bases, and 4 bases separated the two germline ends. The CDR3 protein is CASSLDSYNEQFF. DNA for the CDR3: TGCGCCAGCAGCTTGGACAGCTACAATGAGCAGTTCTTC.

The chain recombines TRBV7-9 with TRBJ1-1; 7 positions match TRBD1. Germline V lookup: CDR1 SEHNR, CDR2 FQNEAQ (reference sequence). The CDR3 sequence is 15 residues long. The V and J ends lost 1 base and 1 base, in that order; junction bases with no gene match: 3. CDR3: CASSLVAGGNTEAFF. The CDR3 DNA is TGTGCCAGCAGCTTAGTAGCAGGGGGGAACACTGAAGCTTTCTTT.

The chain recombines TRBV28 with TRBJ1-5; 7 nucleotides line up with TRBD1. Germline V gene data show CDR1 as MDHEN and CDR2 as SYDVKM. This CDR3 has 15 residues. The junction had 8 bases not matched to a gene; V was cut back by 5 bases and J by 4 bases. The CDR3 here is CASSRDRALNQPQHF. The CDR3 region has the DNA TGTGCCAGCAGTCGAGACAGGGCCCTTAATCAGCCCCAGCATTTT.